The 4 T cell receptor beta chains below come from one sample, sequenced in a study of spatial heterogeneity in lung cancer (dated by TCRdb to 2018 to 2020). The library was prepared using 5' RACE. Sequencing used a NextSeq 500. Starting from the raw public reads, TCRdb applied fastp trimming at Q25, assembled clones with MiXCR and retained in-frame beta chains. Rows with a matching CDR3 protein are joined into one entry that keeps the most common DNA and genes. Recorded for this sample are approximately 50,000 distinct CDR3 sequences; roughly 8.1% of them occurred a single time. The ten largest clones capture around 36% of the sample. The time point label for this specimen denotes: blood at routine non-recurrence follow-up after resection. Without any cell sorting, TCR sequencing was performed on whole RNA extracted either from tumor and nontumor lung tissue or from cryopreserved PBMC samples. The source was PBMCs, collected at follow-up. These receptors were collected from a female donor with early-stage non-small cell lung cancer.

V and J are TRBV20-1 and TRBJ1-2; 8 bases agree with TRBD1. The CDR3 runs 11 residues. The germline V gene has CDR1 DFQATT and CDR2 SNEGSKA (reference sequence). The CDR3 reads CSFDRGRGYTF. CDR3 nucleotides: TGCAGCTTCGACAGGGGTCGCGGCTACACCTTC.

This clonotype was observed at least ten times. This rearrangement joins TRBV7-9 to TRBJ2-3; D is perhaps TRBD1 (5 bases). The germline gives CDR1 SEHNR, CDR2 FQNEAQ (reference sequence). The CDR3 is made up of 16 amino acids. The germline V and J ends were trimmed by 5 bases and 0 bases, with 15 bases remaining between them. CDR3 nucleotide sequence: TGTGCCAGCAGCCAACAGGCATCCGCTAGCACAGATACGCAGTATTTT. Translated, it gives CASSQQASASTDTQYF.

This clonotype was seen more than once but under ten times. Here the CDR3 reads CSAVAEEQFF. Here the CDR3 DNA reads TGCAGTGCCGTAGCGGAGGAGCAGTTCTTC. The chain combines TRBV20-1 with TRBJ2-1, with D tentatively TRBD2 (6 bases). V was clipped by 6 bases and J by 10 bases, with 10 bases between them. CDR3 length: 10 residues. The germline V gene encodes CDR1 DFQATT and CDR2 SNEGSKA (reference sequence).

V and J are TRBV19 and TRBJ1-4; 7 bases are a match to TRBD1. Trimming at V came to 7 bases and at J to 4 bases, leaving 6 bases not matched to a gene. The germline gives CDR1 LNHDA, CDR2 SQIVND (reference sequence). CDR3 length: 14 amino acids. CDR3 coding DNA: TGTGCCAGTAATAACAGGGGACTTAATGAAAAACTGTTTTTT. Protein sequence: CASNNRGLNEKLFF.